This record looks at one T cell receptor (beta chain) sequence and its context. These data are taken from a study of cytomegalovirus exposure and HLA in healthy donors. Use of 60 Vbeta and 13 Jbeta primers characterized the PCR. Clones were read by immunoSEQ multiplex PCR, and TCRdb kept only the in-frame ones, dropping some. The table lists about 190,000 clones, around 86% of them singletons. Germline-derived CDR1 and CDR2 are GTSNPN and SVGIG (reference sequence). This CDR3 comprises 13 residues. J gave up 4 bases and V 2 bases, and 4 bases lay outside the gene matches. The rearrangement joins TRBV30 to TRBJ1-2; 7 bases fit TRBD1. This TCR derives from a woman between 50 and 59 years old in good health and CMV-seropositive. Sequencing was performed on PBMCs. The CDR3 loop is CAWSTHRGYGYTF. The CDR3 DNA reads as TGTGCCTGGAGTACCCACAGGGGCTATGGCTACACCTTC.